This paragraph reports one T cell receptor (beta chain). Antigen: not known. The ends lost 2 bases at V and 10 bases at J; junction bases unmatched: 7. Looked up from germline, CDR1 is SEHNR and CDR2 is FQNEAQ (reference sequence). The CDR3 consists of 13 residues. The sample comes from a study of cytomegalovirus exposure and HLA in healthy donors. Whole-study results and caveats: One later analysis reportedly identified an Asian-associated ancestry cluster that showed fewer N-insertions than the approximately 710-donor mean.

PCR was performed using 60 Vbeta and 13 Jbeta primers. Assay: immunoSEQ multiplex PCR; the TCRdb copy retains only in-frame clones and omits some. This sample's clone table lists over 100,000 clones. The sample taken for sequencing was PBMCs. This chain uses TRBV7-9 with TRBJ1-2; TRBD1 aligns across 7 bases. The clonotype comes from a woman aged 40 to 50 in good health and CMV-seropositive. For the CDR3, the DNA is TGTGCCAGCAGCTTACCACGACAGGGCGACTACACCTTC. As protein: CASSLPRQGDYTF.